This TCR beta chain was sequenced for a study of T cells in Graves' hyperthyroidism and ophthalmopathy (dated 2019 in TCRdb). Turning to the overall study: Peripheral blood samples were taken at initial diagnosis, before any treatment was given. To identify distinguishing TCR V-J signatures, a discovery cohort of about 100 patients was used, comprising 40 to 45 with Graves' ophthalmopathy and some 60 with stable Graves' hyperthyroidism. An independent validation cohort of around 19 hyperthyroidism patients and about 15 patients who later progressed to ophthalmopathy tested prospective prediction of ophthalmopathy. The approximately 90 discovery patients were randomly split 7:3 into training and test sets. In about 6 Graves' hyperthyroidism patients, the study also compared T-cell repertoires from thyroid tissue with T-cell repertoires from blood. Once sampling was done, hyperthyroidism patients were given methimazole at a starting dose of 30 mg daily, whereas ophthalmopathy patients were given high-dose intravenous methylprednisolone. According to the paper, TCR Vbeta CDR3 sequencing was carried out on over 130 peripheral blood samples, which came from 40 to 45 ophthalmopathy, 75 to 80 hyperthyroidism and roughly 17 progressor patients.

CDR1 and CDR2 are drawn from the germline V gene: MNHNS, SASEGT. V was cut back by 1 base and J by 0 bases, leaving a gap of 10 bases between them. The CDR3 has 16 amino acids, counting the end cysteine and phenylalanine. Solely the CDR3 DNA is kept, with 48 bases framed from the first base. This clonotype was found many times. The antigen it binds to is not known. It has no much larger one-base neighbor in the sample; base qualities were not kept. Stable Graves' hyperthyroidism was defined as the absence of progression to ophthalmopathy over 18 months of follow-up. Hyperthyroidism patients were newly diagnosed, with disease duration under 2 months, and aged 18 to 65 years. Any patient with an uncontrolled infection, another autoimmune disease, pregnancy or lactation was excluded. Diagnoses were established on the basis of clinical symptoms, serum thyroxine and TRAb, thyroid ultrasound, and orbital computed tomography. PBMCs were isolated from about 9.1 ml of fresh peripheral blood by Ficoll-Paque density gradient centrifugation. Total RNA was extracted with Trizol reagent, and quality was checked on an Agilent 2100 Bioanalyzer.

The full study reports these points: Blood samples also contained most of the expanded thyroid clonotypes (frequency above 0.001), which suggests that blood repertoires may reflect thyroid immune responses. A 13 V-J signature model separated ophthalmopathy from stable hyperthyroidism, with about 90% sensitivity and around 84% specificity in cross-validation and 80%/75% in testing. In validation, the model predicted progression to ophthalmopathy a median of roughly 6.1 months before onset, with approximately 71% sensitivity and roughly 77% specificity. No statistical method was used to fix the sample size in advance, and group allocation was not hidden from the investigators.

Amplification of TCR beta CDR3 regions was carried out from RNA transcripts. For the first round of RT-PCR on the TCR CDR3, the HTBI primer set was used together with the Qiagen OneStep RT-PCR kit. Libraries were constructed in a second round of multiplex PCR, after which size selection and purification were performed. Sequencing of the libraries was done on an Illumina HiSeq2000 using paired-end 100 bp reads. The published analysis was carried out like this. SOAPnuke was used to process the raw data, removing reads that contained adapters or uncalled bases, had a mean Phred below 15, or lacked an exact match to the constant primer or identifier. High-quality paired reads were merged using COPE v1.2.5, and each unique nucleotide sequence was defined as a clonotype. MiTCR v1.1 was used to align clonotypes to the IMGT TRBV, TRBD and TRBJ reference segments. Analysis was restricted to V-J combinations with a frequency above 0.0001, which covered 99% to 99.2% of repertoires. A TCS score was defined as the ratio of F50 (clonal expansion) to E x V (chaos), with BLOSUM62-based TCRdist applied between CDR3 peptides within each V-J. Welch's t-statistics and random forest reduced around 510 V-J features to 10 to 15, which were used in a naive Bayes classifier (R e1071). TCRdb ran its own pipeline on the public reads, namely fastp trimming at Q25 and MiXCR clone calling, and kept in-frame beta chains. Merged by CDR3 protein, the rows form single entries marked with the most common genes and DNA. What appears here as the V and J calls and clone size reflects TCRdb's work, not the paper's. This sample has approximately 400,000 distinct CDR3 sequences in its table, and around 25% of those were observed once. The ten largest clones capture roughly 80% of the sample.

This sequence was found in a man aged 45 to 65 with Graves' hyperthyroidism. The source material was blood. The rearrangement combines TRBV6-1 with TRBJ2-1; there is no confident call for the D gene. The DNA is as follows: TGTGCCAGCAGTGAAGAGGGCACGAGCTCCTACAATGAGCAGTTCTTC. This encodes CASSEEGTSSYNEQFF.